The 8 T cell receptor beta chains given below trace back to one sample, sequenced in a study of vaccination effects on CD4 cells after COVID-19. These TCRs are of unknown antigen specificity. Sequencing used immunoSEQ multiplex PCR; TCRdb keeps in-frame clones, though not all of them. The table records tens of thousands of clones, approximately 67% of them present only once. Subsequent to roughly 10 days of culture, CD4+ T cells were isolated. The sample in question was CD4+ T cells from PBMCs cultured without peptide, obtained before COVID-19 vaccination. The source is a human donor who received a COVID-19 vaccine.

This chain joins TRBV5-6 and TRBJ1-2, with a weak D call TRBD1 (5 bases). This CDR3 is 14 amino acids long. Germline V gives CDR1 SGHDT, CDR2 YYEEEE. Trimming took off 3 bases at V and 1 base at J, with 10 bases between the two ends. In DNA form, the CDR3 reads TGTGCCAGCAGCTCGAAACAGGTTAACTATGGCTACACCTTC. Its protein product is CASSSKQVNYGYTF.

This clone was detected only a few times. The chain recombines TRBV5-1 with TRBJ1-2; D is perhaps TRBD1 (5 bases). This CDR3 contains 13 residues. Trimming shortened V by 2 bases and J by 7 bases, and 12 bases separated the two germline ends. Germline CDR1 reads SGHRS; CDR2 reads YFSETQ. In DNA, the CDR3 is TGCGCCAGCAGCTTCATAAGGGGCACTGGCTACACCTTC. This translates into CASSFIRGTGYTF.

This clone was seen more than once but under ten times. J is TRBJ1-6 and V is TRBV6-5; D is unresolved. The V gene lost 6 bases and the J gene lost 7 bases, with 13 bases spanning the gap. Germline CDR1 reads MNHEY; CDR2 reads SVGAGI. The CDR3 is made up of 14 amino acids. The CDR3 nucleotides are TGTGCCAGCAGGCGGACTTCGACGAATTCACCCCTCCACTTT. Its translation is CASRRTSTNSPLHF.

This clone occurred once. The CDR3 spells CASSLEGGLFVRSYNSPLHF. The DNA for the CDR3 is TGTGCCAGCAGTCTCGAGGGGGGATTGTTCGTAAGGTCCTATAATTCACCCCTCCACTTT. The chain carries TRBV27 and TRBJ1-6; possibly TRBD1 for D (6 bases). The CDR3 length is 20 residues. The germline CDR1 and CDR2 sequences are MNHEY and SMNVEV (reference sequence). Trimming left V 5 bases short and J 1 base short, with 24 bases between.

The CDR3 DNA follows: TGTGCCTGGAGTCTGTTTGGGGCAGGGGGCCAGGAAAAACTGTTTTTT. This translates into CAWSLFGAGGQEKLFF. V and J are TRBV30 and TRBJ1-4; TRBD1 matches 8 bases. Germline V lookup: CDR1 GTSNPN, CDR2 SVGIG (reference sequence). This CDR3 is 16 amino acids long. V trimming: 2 bases; J trimming: 8 bases; junction bases outside the gene matches: 13. The entire variable domain, with the rest obtained from reference TRBV30 and TRBJ1-4, is as follows: SQTIHQWPATLVQPVGSPLSLECTVEGTSNPNLYWYRQAAGRGLQLLFYSVGIGQISSEVPQNLSASRPQDRQFILSSKKLLLSDSGFYLCAWSLFGAGGQEKLFFGSGTQLSVL.

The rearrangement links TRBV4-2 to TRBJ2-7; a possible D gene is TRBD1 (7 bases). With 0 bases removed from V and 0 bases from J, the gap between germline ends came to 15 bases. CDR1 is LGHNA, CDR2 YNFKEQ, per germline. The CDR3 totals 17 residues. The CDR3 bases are TGTGCCAGCAGCCAAGAAATCGGGAGACAGGGCTCCTACGAGCAGTACTTC. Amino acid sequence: CASSQEIGRQGSYEQYF.

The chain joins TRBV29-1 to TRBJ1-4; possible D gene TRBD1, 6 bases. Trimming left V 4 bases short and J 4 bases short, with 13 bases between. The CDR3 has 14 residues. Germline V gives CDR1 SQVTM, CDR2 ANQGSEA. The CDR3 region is CSVGYTGFNEKLFF. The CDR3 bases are TGCAGCGTTGGTTATACAGGGTTTAATGAAAAACTGTTTTTT.

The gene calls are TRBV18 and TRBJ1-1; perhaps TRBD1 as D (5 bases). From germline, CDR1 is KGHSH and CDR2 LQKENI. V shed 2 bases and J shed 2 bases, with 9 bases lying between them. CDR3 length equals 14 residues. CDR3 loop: CASSPGDLNTEAFF. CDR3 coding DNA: TGTGCCAGCTCACCAGGGGACCTCAACACTGAAGCTTTCTTT.